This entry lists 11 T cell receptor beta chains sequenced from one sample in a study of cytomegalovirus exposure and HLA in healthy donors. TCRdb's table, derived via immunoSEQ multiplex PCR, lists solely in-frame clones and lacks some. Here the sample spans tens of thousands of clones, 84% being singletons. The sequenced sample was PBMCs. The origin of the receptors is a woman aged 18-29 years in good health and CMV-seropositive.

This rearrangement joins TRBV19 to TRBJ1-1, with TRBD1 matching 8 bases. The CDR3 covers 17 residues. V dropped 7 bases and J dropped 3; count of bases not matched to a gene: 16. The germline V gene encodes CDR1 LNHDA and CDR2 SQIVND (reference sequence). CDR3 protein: CASTNHPRGLTYTEAFF. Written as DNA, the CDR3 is TGTGCCAGTACCAACCATCCCAGGGGGCTAACGTACACTGAAGCTTTCTTT.

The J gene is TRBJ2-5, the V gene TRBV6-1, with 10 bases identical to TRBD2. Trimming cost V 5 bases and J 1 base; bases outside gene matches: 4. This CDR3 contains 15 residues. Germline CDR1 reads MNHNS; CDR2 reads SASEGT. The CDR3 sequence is CASSRLAGAQETQYF. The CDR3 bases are TGTGCCAGCAGTCGCCTAGCGGGGGCCCAAGAGACCCAGTACTTC.

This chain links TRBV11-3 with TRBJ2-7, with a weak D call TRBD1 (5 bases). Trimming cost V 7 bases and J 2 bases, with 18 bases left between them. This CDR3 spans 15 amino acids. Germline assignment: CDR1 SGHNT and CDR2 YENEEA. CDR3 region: CASTQFPGIAYEQYF. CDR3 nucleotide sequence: TGTGCCAGCACCCAGTTTCCAGGGATTGCCTACGAGCAGTACTTC.

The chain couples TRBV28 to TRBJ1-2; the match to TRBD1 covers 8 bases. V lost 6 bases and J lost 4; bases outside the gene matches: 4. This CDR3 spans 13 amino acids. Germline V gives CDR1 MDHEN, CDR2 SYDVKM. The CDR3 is CASSYGTGYGYTF. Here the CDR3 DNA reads TGTGCCAGCAGCTACGGGACAGGCTATGGCTACACCTTC.

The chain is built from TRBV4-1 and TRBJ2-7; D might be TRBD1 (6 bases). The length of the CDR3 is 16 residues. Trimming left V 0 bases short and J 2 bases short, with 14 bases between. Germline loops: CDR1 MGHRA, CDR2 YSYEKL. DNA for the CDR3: TGCGCCAGCAGCCAAGATTGGACAGTCCCTACCTACGAGCAGTACTTC. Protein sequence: CASSQDWTVPTYEQYF.

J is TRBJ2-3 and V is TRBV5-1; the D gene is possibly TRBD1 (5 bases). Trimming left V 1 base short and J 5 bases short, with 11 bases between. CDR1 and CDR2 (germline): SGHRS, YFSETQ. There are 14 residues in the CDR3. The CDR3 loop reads CASSLTAGLDTQYF. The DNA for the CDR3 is TGCGCCAGCAGCTTGACGGCAGGGTTAGATACGCAGTATTTT.

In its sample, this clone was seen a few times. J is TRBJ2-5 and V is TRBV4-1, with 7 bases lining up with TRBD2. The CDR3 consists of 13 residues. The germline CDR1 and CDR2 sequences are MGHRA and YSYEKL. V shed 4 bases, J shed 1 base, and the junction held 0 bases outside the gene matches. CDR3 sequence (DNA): TGCGCCAGCAGCCGGGGGGGCCAAGAGACCCAGTACTTC. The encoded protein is CASSRGGQETQYF.

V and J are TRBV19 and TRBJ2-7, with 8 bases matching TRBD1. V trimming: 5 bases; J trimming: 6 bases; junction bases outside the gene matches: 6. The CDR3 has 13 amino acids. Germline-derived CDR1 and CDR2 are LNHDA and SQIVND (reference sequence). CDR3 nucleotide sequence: TGTGCCAGTAGTGTAGGACAGGGAAGCGAGCAGTACTTC. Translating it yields CASSVGQGSEQYF.

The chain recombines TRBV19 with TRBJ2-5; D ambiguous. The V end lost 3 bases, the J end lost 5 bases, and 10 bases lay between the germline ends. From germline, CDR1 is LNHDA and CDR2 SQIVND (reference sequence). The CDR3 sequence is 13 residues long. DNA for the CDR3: TGTGCCAGTAGTATCCAAAACGGGGAGACCCAGTACTTC. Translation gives CASSIQNGETQYF.

CDR3 nucleotide sequence: TGCGCCAGCAGCCAAGGGACTAGCAGCGATGAGCAGTTCTTC. As protein: CASSQGTSSDEQFF. The chain is built from TRBV4-3 and TRBJ2-1; TRBD2 matches at 8 bases. This CDR3 contains 14 residues. The junction had 4 bases not matched to a gene; V was cut back by 1 base and J by 8 bases. The germline V gene has CDR1 LGHNA and CDR2 YSLEER.

The DNA for the CDR3 is TGTGCCAGTACTGTCGACAGGGGAAACACCGGGGAGCTGTTTTTT. It encodes CASTVDRGNTGELFF. The chain has TRBV19 and TRBJ2-2, with 8 bases identical to TRBD1. CDR3 length equals 15 residues. The trim removed 7 bases at V and 2 bases at J, leaving 6 bases unmatched. Germline CDR1 is LNHDA and CDR2 is SQIVND (reference sequence).